Here is one T cell receptor beta chain with its context. Its antigen is not known. This specimen belongs to a study of cytomegalovirus exposure and HLA in healthy donors. Turning to the study itself: Early released data had around 79 million unique TCRs, all coming from HLA-typed donors.

The PCR employed 60 Vbeta primers together with 13 Jbeta primers. Generated by immunoSEQ multiplex PCR, the TCRdb table keeps only in-frame clones and is missing some. The repertoire consists of under 200,000 clones, with roughly 87% occurring once and the leading ten covering 0.9% to 1.2%. V shed 5 bases, J shed 2 bases, and the junction held 6 bases outside the gene matches. The CDR3 consists of 14 residues. Germline-derived CDR1 and CDR2 are SEHNR and FQNEAQ (reference sequence). General observations from the study: The study listed roughly 160 cytomegalovirus-associated TCR beta chains. The classifier reportedly diagnosed cytomegalovirus status with high specificity and sensitivity.

The sample taken for sequencing was PBMCs. The TCR was taken from a boy younger than 10 in good health and CMV-seronegative. V is TRBV7-9 and J is TRBJ2-7; 7 nucleotides match TRBD1. The CDR3 region has the DNA TGTGCCAGCAGCCCAGGGACAGACCCCTACGAGCAGTACTTC. It specifies CASSPGTDPYEQYF.